The 25 T cell receptor beta chains given below trace back to one sample, sequenced in a study of response to subunit inactivated influenza vaccine. TCRdb called the RT-PCR reads again in MiXCR, with one record for every CDR3 protein. Here the sample spans roughly 520,000 distinct CDR3 sequences, 25% being singletons. Sequences were derived from CD4+ T cells sorted from PBMCs, sampled around 5 days after vaccination. The receptors shown here come from a man aged 50-60 years who received an inactivated influenza vaccine.

At least ten counts were recorded for this clonotype. The junction shows a germline mismatch at one end, possibly a read error. The rearrangement joins TRBV13 to TRBJ2-7; D gene ambiguous. Germline V gene lookup returns CDR1 PRHDT and CDR2 FYEKMQ (reference sequence). CDR3 length: 15 amino acids. CDR3 nucleotides: TGTGCCAGCAGTTTAGTTTCGGGCGGTTCCTACGAGCAGTACTTC. This encodes CASSLVSGGSYEQYF.

V gene TRBV6-1 combines with J gene TRBJ2-7; TRBD1 matches 10 bases. From germline, CDR1 is MNHNS and CDR2 SASEGT. With V trimmed by 8 bases and J by 5 bases, 12 bases remained unmatched. This CDR3 region has 15 residues. CDR3 sequence reads: CASSPRTGTGDEQYF. The CDR3 DNA sequence: TGTGCCAGCTCCCCTAGGACCGGGACAGGGGACGAGCAGTACTTC.

The gene calls are TRBV7-2 and TRBJ2-1; no clear D gene. CDR1 and CDR2 from the germline V gene are SGHTA and FQGNSA. Trimming cost V 3 bases and J 6 bases, with 12 bases left between them. The CDR3 has 14 residues. The CDR3 nucleotides are TGTGCCAGCAGCTTGTTCCTAGGGCGCAATGAGCAGTTCTTC. As protein: CASSLFLGRNEQFF.

This clonotype was detected only a few times. V usage is TRBV6-5 and J usage is TRBJ2-3; D possibly corresponds to TRBD2 (5 bases). The germline V gene has CDR1 MNHEY and CDR2 SVGAGI. The length of the CDR3 is 13 residues. The ends were cut back, 2 bases at V and 10 bases at J, with 13 bases in the middle. This CDR3 reads CASSYQASLSQYF. The CDR3, as DNA: TGTGCCAGCAGTTACCAGGCTAGCCTATCGCAGTATTTT.

This clonotype was observed a few times. The J gene is TRBJ2-7, the V gene TRBV24-1; no clear D gene. CDR1 is KGHDR and CDR2 is SFDVKD in the germline V gene. Trimming removed 4 bases from V and 0 bases from J, with 0 bases in between. The CDR3 is made up of 11 amino acids. CDR3: CATSDSYEQYF. Here the CDR3 DNA reads TGTGCCACCAGTGACTCCTACGAGCAGTACTTC.

The V and J genes are TRBV12-3 or TRBV12-4 and TRBJ2-1; D is ambiguous. CDR3 length equals 14 residues. The V gene lost 6 bases and the J gene lost 0 bases, with 9 bases spanning the gap. The CDR3 bases are TGTGCCAGCAGGGGATTACGCTCCTACAATGAGCAGTTCTTC. It is translated as CASRGLRSYNEQFF.

Only a few counts were recorded for this clonotype. V usage is TRBV6-1 and J usage is TRBJ1-5; unclear D gene. Per germline, CDR1 MNHNS and CDR2 SASEGT. There are 13 residues in the CDR3. Trimming stripped 3 bases from V and 3 bases from J, with 6 bases between. In DNA, the CDR3 is TGTGCCAGCAGTGACGGCATCAATCAGCCCCAGCATTTT. Protein: CASSDGINQPQHF.

In its sample, this clonotype was seen a few times. V gene TRBV20-1 combines with J gene TRBJ2-1, with 10 bases that match TRBD2. The CDR3 runs to 15 residues. V shed 3 bases, J shed 9 bases, and the junction held 11 bases outside the gene matches. Germline V gene lookup returns CDR1 DFQATT and CDR2 SNEGSKA (reference sequence). The CDR3 here is CSARSLAGVGGEQFF. CDR3 nucleotides: TGCAGTGCTAGGTCGCTAGCGGGAGTGGGAGGTGAGCAGTTCTTC.

The V gene is TRBV4-3, the J gene TRBJ2-6, with D hard to call. Per germline, CDR1 LGHNA and CDR2 YSLEER. The CDR3 spans 18 residues. Trimming took 0 bases from V and 0 from J, leaving 12 bases between them. CDR3 nucleotide sequence: TGCGCCAGCAGCCAAGATACGATAAGGAGCTCTGGGGCCAACGTCCTGACTTTC. Its protein is CASSQDTIRSSGANVLTF.

The chain links TRBV20-1 to TRBJ2-1; D might be TRBD2 (5 bases). The CDR3 runs 15 residues. V dropped 0 bases and J dropped 4 bases, with 13 bases sitting between them. Germline V gene lookup returns CDR1 DFQATT and CDR2 SNEGSKA (reference sequence). The CDR3 reads CSAREVRGFYNEQFF. CDR3 bases: TGCAGTGCTAGAGAAGTTCGGGGTTTTTACAATGAGCAGTTCTTC.

This clonotype turned up a few times. The chain uses TRBV5-1 and TRBJ2-1; tentatively, D is TRBD1 (5 bases). Trimming shortened V by 3 bases and J by 2 bases, and 12 bases separated the two germline ends. This CDR3 contains 15 residues. CDR1 and CDR2 from the germline V gene are SGHRS and YFSETQ. CDR3 sequence reads: CASSSTGPTYNEQFF. The DNA of the CDR3 is TGCGCCAGCAGCTCCACAGGACCTACCTACAATGAGCAGTTCTTC.

This clonotype occurred a few times. V is TRBV5-1 and J is TRBJ1-1, with D unresolved. The germline CDR1 and CDR2 sequences are SGHRS and YFSETQ. The length of the CDR3 is 15 residues. V was shortened by 4 bases and J by 5 bases, with 18 bases between the two germline ends. The CDR3 sequence is CASSPGFRAGTEAFF. In DNA form, the CDR3 reads TGCGCCAGCAGCCCGGGATTTAGGGCTGGGACTGAAGCTTTCTTT.

This clonotype was found many times. The chain links TRBV5-1 to TRBJ2-7; 7 positions match TRBD1. Germline V gene sequence: CDR1 SGHRS, CDR2 YFSETQ. V lost 3 bases to trimming and J lost 1 base; unmatched junction nucleotides: 1. The CDR3 has 13 amino acids. The CDR3 loop reads CASSSGQSYEQYF. The DNA of the CDR3 is TGCGCCAGCAGCTCGGGACAGTCCTACGAGCAGTACTTC.

This clonotype has just a few counts. The V gene is TRBV20-1, the J gene TRBJ2-3, with TRBD1 identical over 7 bases. Trimming at V came to 5 bases and at J to 4 bases, leaving 9 bases not matched to a gene. There are 14 residues in the CDR3. CDR1 DFQATT and CDR2 SNEGSKA come from the germline V gene (reference sequence). The CDR3 nucleotides are TGCAGTGCTCTCCGGGACAGTCGCCCAGATACGCAGTATTTT. Its protein product is CSALRDSRPDTQYF.

This clonotype was detected many times. The V call is TRBV12-3 or TRBV12-4, the J call TRBJ1-6; 7 positions agree with TRBD1. V trimming: 1 base; J trimming: 6 bases; junction bases outside the gene matches: 0. The CDR3 is made up of 14 amino acids. CDR3 bases: TGTGCCAGCAGTTTAGGACAGGGTAATTCACCCCTCCACTTT. Protein: CASSLGQGNSPLHF.

The chain joins TRBV12-3 or TRBV12-4 to TRBJ1-6, with a tentative D call TRBD1 (6 bases). Trimming took off 2 bases at V and 12 bases at J, with 11 bases between the two ends. This CDR3 is 13 amino acids long. CDR3 region: CASSLSGTQPLHF. The CDR3 DNA sequence: TGTGCCAGCAGTTTATCCGGGACACAACCCCTCCACTTT.

The chain carries TRBV4-2 and TRBJ2-4; 10 nucleotides align to TRBD1. The length of the CDR3 is 16 residues. V lost 2 bases and J lost 3; bases outside the gene matches: 4. Germline V gives CDR1 LGHNA, CDR2 YNFKEQ. CDR3 in amino acids: CASSQQDRGNKNIQYF. The DNA for the CDR3 is TGTGCCAGCAGCCAACAGGACAGGGGGAACAAAAACATTCAGTACTTC.

This clonotype has at least ten counts. The CDR3 DNA reads TGCGCCAGCAGCTTGGGTAGCGGGAGCTACACAGATACGCAGTATTTT. This gives the protein CASSLGSGSYTDTQYF. The V call is TRBV5-1, the J call TRBJ2-3; 9 positions match TRBD2. The germline V gene has CDR1 SGHRS and CDR2 YFSETQ. The CDR3 covers 16 residues. Trimming removed 0 bases from V and 2 bases from J; junction bases left unmatched: 4.

The chain combines TRBV12-3 or TRBV12-4 with TRBJ1-4, with D possibly being TRBD1 (6 bases). The V end was cut by 2 bases, the J end by 8 bases, with 12 bases between. The CDR3 runs 14 residues. The CDR3 here is CASSLPGGREKLFF. The CDR3 DNA is TGTGCCAGCAGTTTACCCGGGGGCAGGGAAAAACTGTTTTTT.

This clonotype came up a few times. The V call is TRBV4-2, the J call TRBJ2-5; TRBD1 agrees at 8 bases. V lost 0 bases, J lost 5 bases, and 5 bases stayed unmatched. The germline gives CDR1 LGHNA, CDR2 YNFKEQ. This CDR3 has 15 amino acids. CDR3 sequence (DNA): TGTGCCAGCAGCCAAGACCGGACAGGGAGGGAGACCCAGTACTTC. Translation gives CASSQDRTGRETQYF.

This clonotype was seen only once. V is TRBV5-1 and J is TRBJ2-3, with 11 bases lining up with TRBD2. The CDR3 extends over 16 amino acids. Trimming removed 1 base from V and 5 bases from J; junction bases left unmatched: 6. Germline values: CDR1 SGHRS, CDR2 YFSETQ. The CDR3 DNA reads TGCGCCAGCAGCTTGCGGGTAGCGGGGGGGCTAGATACGCAGTATTTT. This encodes CASSLRVAGGLDTQYF.

The V gene is TRBV15, the J gene TRBJ2-7; D remains ambiguous. The V gene's germline CDR1 is LNHNV and CDR2 YYDKDF (reference sequence). V shed 7 bases and J shed 5 bases, with 18 bases lying between them. The CDR3 consists of 14 residues. DNA of the CDR3: TGTGCCACCACCAGGAGCCTAGTCCCGGACGAGCAGTACTTC. Translating gives CATTRSLVPDEQYF.

The CDR3 region is CASSFRDRAVDTQYF. CDR3 in DNA: TGTGCCAGCAGTTTTAGGGACAGGGCTGTAGATACGCAGTATTTT. The J gene is TRBJ2-3, the V gene TRBV12-3 or TRBV12-4; 9 bases are shared with TRBD1. The CDR3 spans 15 residues. J was trimmed by 5 bases and V by 3 bases; bases with no gene match: 6.

This clonotype occurred a few times. The chain has TRBV7-2 and TRBJ2-1; weak D call: TRBD2 (5 bases). CDR1 and CDR2 (germline): SGHTA, FQGNSA. V was clipped by 8 bases and J by 2 bases, with 13 bases between them. This CDR3 region has 14 residues. CDR3 amino acids: CASPATGTYNEQFF. CDR3 coding DNA: TGTGCCAGCCCCGCGACGGGAACCTACAATGAGCAGTTCTTC. Complete variable domain (other parts from reference TRBV7-2 and TRBJ2-1): GAGVSQSPSNKVTEKGKDVELRCDPISGHTALYWYRQSLGQGLEFLIYFQGNSAPDKSGLPSDRFSAERTGGSVSTLTIQRTQQEDSAVYLCASPATGTYNEQFFGPGTRLTVL.

V is TRBV28 and J is TRBJ2-4; D not resolved. The CDR3 sequence is 13 residues long. The germline V gene encodes CDR1 MDHEN and CDR2 SYDVKM. The V end lost 11 bases, the J end lost 3 bases, and 14 bases lay between the germline ends. The CDR3 here is CASWAGNKNIQYF. In DNA form, the CDR3 reads TGTGCCTCGTGGGCCGGAAACAAAAACATTCAGTACTTC. Full variable domain (missing parts from reference TRBV28 and TRBJ2-4): DVKVTQSSRYLVKRTGEKVFLECVQDMDHENMFWYRQDPGLGLRLIYFSYDVKMKEKGDIPEGYSVSREKKERFSLILESASTNQTSMYLCASWAGNKNIQYFGAGTRLSVL.